Each of the 21 T cell receptor beta chains below was sequenced from the same sample in a study of shared clonotypes between healthy human individuals. CD45RO-negative, CCR7-positively selected cells formed the naive CD8 fraction, excluding terminally differentiated effector memory CD45RA+ cells. TCRdb's copy holds only in-frame clones and misses some; the assay was immunoSEQ multiplex PCR. The sample has millions of clones; roughly 94% are singletons. The source material was naive CD8+ T cells sorted from blood. These receptors all stem from a man between 18 and 29 years old in good health.

This chain uses TRBV18 with TRBJ2-7; D could derive from TRBD1 or TRBD2 (5 bases each). CDR1 is KGHSH, CDR2 LQKENI, per germline. The CDR3 covers 16 residues. Trimming stripped 6 bases from V and 2 bases from J, with 20 bases between. In DNA form, the CDR3 reads TGTGCCAGCTCTCCCAACCGGGACGCAGGCCCCTACGAGCAGTACTTC. Its translation: CASSPNRDAGPYEQYF.

The rearrangement joins TRBV15 to TRBJ2-7; 11 bases fit TRBD2. The ends lost 5 bases at V and 7 bases at J; junction bases unmatched: 10. Germline-derived CDR1 and CDR2 are LNHNV and YYDKDF (reference sequence). The length of the CDR3 is 15 residues. Written as DNA, the CDR3 is TGTGCCACCAGCTCCCGACTAGCGGGAACGGATGAGCAGTACTTC. Its translation: CATSSRLAGTDEQYF. The whole variable domain, filled in from reference TRBV15 and TRBJ2-7, reads DAMVIQNPRYQVTQFGKPVTLSCSQTLNHNVMYWYQQKSSQAPKLLFHYYDKDFNNEADTPDNFQSRRPNTSFCFLDIRSPGLGDTAMYLCATSSRLAGTDEQYFGPGTRLTVT.

This clone was recorded only once. The sample carries other DNA sequences with the same CDR3. This chain uses TRBV13 with TRBJ2-1; D remains unclear. Between the trimmed V and J ends, which lost 2 bases and 4 bases, there was a span of 9 bases. This CDR3 comprises 14 residues. Germline CDR1 reads PRHDT; CDR2 reads FYEKMQ (reference sequence). The CDR3 nucleotides read TGTGCCAGCAGCTTACCCTCCGGTTACAATGAGCAGTTCTTC. This sequence encodes CASSLPSGYNEQFF. Based on the CDR3 plus reference TRBV13 and TRBJ2-1, the full variable domain is AAGVIQSPRHLIKEKRETATLKCYPIPRHDTVYWYQQGPGQDPQFLISFYEKMQSDKGSIPDRFSAQQFSDYHSELNMSSLELGDSALYFCASSLPSGYNEQFFGPGTRLTVL.

The chain uses TRBV6-6 and TRBJ1-1; TRBD1 matches 7 bases. J was trimmed by 3 bases and V by 2 bases; bases with no gene match: 9. Germline loops: CDR1 MNHNY, CDR2 SVGAGI (reference sequence). CDR3 length: 16 residues. CDR3 residues: CASSYPGDREDTEAFF. The CDR3 DNA is TGTGCCAGCAGTTACCCCGGAGACAGGGAGGACACTGAAGCTTTCTTT.

This clone was counted a single time. The J gene is TRBJ2-5, the V gene TRBV4-1, with D maybe TRBD1 (6 bases). V dropped 0 bases and J dropped 4 bases, with 15 bases sitting between them. This CDR3 has 16 amino acids. Germline V CDR1 and CDR2: MGHRA, YSYEKL. For the CDR3, the DNA is TGCGCCAGCAGCCAAGATGAGAGGGGGTTGGGAGAGACCCAGTACTTC. It encodes CASSQDERGLGETQYF.

The V gene is TRBV11-3, the J gene TRBJ2-6; 10 bases line up with TRBD1. Trimming cost V 9 bases and J 1 base; bases outside gene matches: 15. The V gene's germline CDR1 is SGHNT and CDR2 YENEEA. The CDR3 sequence is 19 residues long. For the CDR3, the DNA is TGTGCCAGTTCCCCAGGACGGACAGGGGGAGGGTCTGGGGCCAACGTCCTGACTTTC. This encodes CASSPGRTGGGSGANVLTF.

The chain is built from TRBV2 and TRBJ2-3; tentatively, D is TRBD2 (5 bases). In germline, CDR1 is SNHLY, CDR2 FYNNEI. Trimming cost V 0 bases and J 0 bases, with 10 bases left between them. CDR3 size: 16 residues. The CDR3 region has the DNA TGTGCCAGCAGTGAAGCGGTGGGAGCTAGCACAGATACGCAGTATTTT. This gives the protein CASSEAVGASTDTQYF.

This chain uses TRBV13 with TRBJ1-4; TRBD1 is a possible D gene (5 bases). Germline V CDR1 and CDR2: PRHDT, FYEKMQ (reference sequence). The CDR3 length is 15 residues. Trimming took off 5 bases at V and 2 bases at J, with 12 bases between the two ends. Written as DNA, the CDR3 is TGTGCCAGCAGCACACAGGTTGCCACTAATGAAAAACTGTTTTTT. Translating it yields CASSTQVATNEKLFF.

This sequence joins TRBV30 and TRBJ2-3; tentatively, D is TRBD2 (6 bases). Germline V gene lookup returns CDR1 GTSNPN and CDR2 SVGIG (reference sequence). V was clipped by 1 base and J by 2 bases, with 13 bases between them. This CDR3 is 15 amino acids long. The CDR3 loop is CAWSETSWATDTQYF. Here the CDR3 DNA reads TGTGCCTGGAGTGAGACTAGTTGGGCCACAGATACGCAGTATTTT.

This clone was seen just once. The rearrangement links TRBV4-3 to TRBJ2-7, with TRBD1 matching over 7 bases. Per the germline V gene, CDR1 is LGHNA and CDR2 is YSLEER. J lost 5 bases, V lost 4 bases, and 8 bases had no gene match. CDR3 size: 14 residues. The chain's CDR3 is CASSPAQGRNEQYF. The CDR3 DNA follows: TGCGCCAGCAGCCCGGCACAGGGGAGAAACGAGCAGTACTTC.

The CDR3 DNA is TGTGCCAGCACCGCGACAGATACGCAGTATTTT. As protein: CASTATDTQYF. This chain joins TRBV6-5 and TRBJ2-3, with D hard to call. The CDR3 runs to 11 residues. With 7 bases removed from V and 3 bases from J, the gap between germline ends came to 5 bases. Germline lookup yields CDR1 MNHEY and CDR2 SVGAGI.

The chain couples TRBV2 to TRBJ2-7, with D possibly matching TRBD2 (5 bases). From germline, CDR1 is SNHLY and CDR2 FYNNEI. CDR3 length: 15 residues. Trimming took 0 bases from V and 6 from J, leaving 15 bases between them. The CDR3: CASSEAHPGFVEQYF. The DNA for the CDR3 is TGTGCCAGCAGTGAAGCGCACCCGGGATTCGTCGAGCAGTACTTC.

The chain recombines TRBV2 with TRBJ2-7; 12 bases map to TRBD1. The CDR3 totals 17 residues. Per the germline V gene, CDR1 is SNHLY and CDR2 is FYNNEI. The V segment lost 2 bases and the J segment 5 bases; nucleotides outside the gene matches: 10. CDR3 loop: CASSERLGTGGNDEQYF. The CDR3 bases are TGTGCCAGCAGTGAACGTCTTGGGACAGGGGGCAACGACGAGCAGTACTTC.

The V and J genes are TRBV6-6 and TRBJ1-1; 8 nucleotides match TRBD1. J gave up 1 base and V 9 bases, and 7 bases lay outside the gene matches. The V gene's germline CDR1 is MNHNY and CDR2 SVGAGI (reference sequence). The CDR3 consists of 14 residues. The CDR3 loop reads CASSRTGGNTEAFF. The DNA of the CDR3 is TGTGCCAGTTCTCGAACAGGGGGGAACACTGAAGCTTTCTTT.

This clone was seen only once. The chain employs TRBV7-8 and TRBJ2-5, with TRBD1 matching 11 bases. This CDR3 is 16 amino acids long. V dropped 4 bases and J dropped 0; count of bases not matched to a gene: 4. CDR1 and CDR2 from the germline V gene are SGHVS and FQNEAQ. In nucleotides, the CDR3 is TGTGCCAGCAGCTCGGGACAGGGGGGAAACCAAGAGACCCAGTACTTC. Translated: CASSSGQGGNQETQYF.

About this clone: Other nucleotide sequences from this sample produce the same CDR3. CDR3 coding DNA: TGTGCCAGCAGCTTACAAGCAGATACGCAGTATTTT. This gives the protein CASSLQADTQYF. V is TRBV7-9 and J is TRBJ2-3, with D uncertain. The CDR3 runs to 12 residues. With 2 bases removed from V and 4 bases from J, the gap between germline ends came to 4 bases. Germline CDR1 and CDR2: SEHNR and FQNEAQ (reference sequence).

This clone was detected a few times. This chain joins TRBV11-1 and TRBJ2-7, with 8 bases fitting TRBD1. The germline V gene encodes CDR1 SGHAT and CDR2 FQDESV (reference sequence). The CDR3 loop spans 13 amino acids. The V and J ends lost 3 bases and 3 bases, in that order; junction bases with no gene match: 1. The CDR3 nucleotides are TGTGCCAGCAGCTTCGGACAGGGCTACGAGCAGTACTTC. This translates into CASSFGQGYEQYF.

V usage is TRBV27 and J usage is TRBJ2-7, with 8 positions matching TRBD1. This CDR3 has 15 amino acids. Germline values: CDR1 MNHEY, CDR2 SMNVEV (reference sequence). The V gene end was trimmed by 4 bases and the J gene end by 7 bases; junction bases not matched to a gene: 12. The CDR3 DNA follows: TGTGCCAGCAGTTACGACATTGGGACAGGCTCTGAGCAGTACTTC. Its translation: CASSYDIGTGSEQYF.

This chain links TRBV14 with TRBJ1-5; no clear D gene. Germline lookup yields CDR1 SGHDN and CDR2 FVKESK. The CDR3 sequence is 15 residues long. V was clipped by 7 bases and J by 2 bases, with 15 bases between them. CDR3 residues: CASTQKRAGNQPQHF. The CDR3 nucleotides are TGTGCCAGCACACAAAAGAGGGCAGGCAATCAGCCCCAGCATTTT. The full variable domain, its missing parts supplied by reference TRBV14 and TRBJ1-5, is EAGVTQFPSHSVIEKGQTVTLRCDPISGHDNLYWYRRVMGKEIKFLLHFVKESKQDESGMPNNRFLAERTGGTYSTLKVQPAELEDSGVYFCASTQKRAGNQPQHFGDGTRLSIL.

The chain uses TRBV4-3 and TRBJ1-2; perhaps TRBD1 as D (5 bases). V lost 5 bases and J lost 6, with 13 bases in between. This CDR3 region has 13 residues. CDR1 and CDR2 from the germline V gene are LGHNA and YSLEER. The CDR3 spells CASSARGVDGYTF. CDR3 DNA: TGCGCCAGCAGCGCAAGAGGGGTCGATGGCTACACCTTC.

The chain uses TRBV5-4 and TRBJ2-5; 7 bases line up with TRBD2. The CDR3 has 15 amino acids. Germline CDR1 is SGHNT and CDR2 is YYREEE (reference sequence). Unmatched junction bases numbered 10, after V lost 4 bases and J lost 4 bases. The DNA for the CDR3 is TGTGCCAGCAGCCCCGAGCGGGATTCTTTAGAGACCCAGTACTTC. Translation gives CASSPERDSLETQYF.